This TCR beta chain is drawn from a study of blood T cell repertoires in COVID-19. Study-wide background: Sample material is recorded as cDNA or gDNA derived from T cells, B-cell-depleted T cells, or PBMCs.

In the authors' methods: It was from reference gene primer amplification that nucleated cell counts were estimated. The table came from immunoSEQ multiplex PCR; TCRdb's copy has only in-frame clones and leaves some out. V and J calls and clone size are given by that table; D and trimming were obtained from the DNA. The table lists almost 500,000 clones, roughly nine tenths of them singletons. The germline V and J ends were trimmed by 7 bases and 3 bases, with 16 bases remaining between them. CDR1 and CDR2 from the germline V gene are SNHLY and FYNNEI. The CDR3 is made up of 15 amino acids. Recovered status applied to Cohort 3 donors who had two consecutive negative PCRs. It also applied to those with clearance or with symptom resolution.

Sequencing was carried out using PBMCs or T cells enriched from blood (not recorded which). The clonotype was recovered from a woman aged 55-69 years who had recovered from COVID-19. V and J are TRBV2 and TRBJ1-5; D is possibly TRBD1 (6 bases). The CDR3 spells CASNSQGLDNQPQHF. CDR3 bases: TGTGCCAGCAACTCCCAGGGGCTGGACAATCAGCCCCAGCATTTT.